These 25 T cell receptor beta chains were all obtained from the same sample, sequenced in a study of T-cell reconstitution after alpha-beta-depleted transplantation in children. Unique molecular identifiers were incorporated into the prepared TCRbeta library. MiXCR, applied by TCRdb to the PCR reads, yields one record per CDR3 protein. The repertoire includes about 460,000 distinct CDR3 sequences, approximately 12% of them detected once, and more than 5.5% sits in the top ten. Specimen: PBMCs from the stem cell graft donor, collected from the stem cell graft. The receptors shown here come from a human donor who donated a stem cell graft to a child with combined immunodeficiency.

There are many counts of this clonotype. CDR3 in DNA: TGTGCCAGCAGTCAACCGGCCGCCGCCCGGGGCACCGGGGAGCTGTTTTTT. Translated, it gives CASSQPAAARGTGELFF. The chain recombines TRBV9 with TRBJ2-2; the D gene is possibly TRBD2 (5 bases). V gave up 5 bases and J gave up 4 bases, with 21 bases separating them. CDR3 length: 17 amino acids. Germline V CDR1 and CDR2: SGDLS, YYNGEE. The whole variable domain, remainder taken from reference TRBV9 and TRBJ2-2, is DSGVTQTPKHLITATGQRVTLRCSPRSGDLSVYWYQQSLDQGLQFLIQYYNGEERAKGNILERFSAQQFPDLHSELNLSSLELGDSALYFCASSQPAAARGTGELFFGEGSRLTVL.

This chain joins TRBV7-9 and TRBJ2-1; unclear D gene. The germline V gene has CDR1 SEHNR and CDR2 FQNEAQ (reference sequence). V shed 7 bases and J shed 6 bases, with 19 bases lying between them. The CDR3 has 15 residues. This CDR3 reads CASMIEAPIPNEQFF. The CDR3 nucleotides read TGTGCCAGCATGATAGAGGCCCCAATCCCCAATGAGCAGTTCTTC.

The chain links TRBV4-3 to TRBJ2-7, with a possible D match to TRBD1 (6 bases). Germline V CDR1 and CDR2: LGHNA, YSLEER. The V and J ends lost 1 base and 3 bases respectively, with 13 bases between them. The CDR3 length is 15 residues. CDR3 DNA sequence: TGCGCCAGCAGCCAAGGGGTGGACAGTTACTACGAGCAGTACTTC. The encoded protein is CASSQGVDSYYEQYF.

The CDR3 DNA follows: TGTGCCAGCAGCTCCCCTCGGCGCCCAGATACGCAGTATTTT. Translated: CASSSPRRPDTQYF. The V and J genes are TRBV7-9 and TRBJ2-3; D remains ambiguous. Germline V CDR1 and CDR2: SEHNR, FQNEAQ (reference sequence). V dropped 4 bases and J dropped 4 bases, with 12 bases sitting between them. The CDR3 consists of 14 residues.

This clonotype has more than one count but fewer than ten. The V and J genes are TRBV21-1 and TRBJ1-2. TRBV21-1 represents a pseudogene. The CDR3 loop spans 12 amino acids. CDR3 region: CASQGGSYGYTF. The CDR3 coding sequence is TGTGCCAGCCAGGGAGGGTCCTATGGCTACACCTTC.

The chain uses TRBV5-5 and TRBJ2-1, with 13 bases matching TRBD2. The germline V gene encodes CDR1 SGHKS and CDR2 YYEKEE (reference sequence). The CDR3 loop spans 17 amino acids. Losses at the gene ends were 5 bases for V and 7 bases for J; bases not matched to a gene: 12. The CDR3 protein is CASRPRGLAGEWNEQFF. In DNA, the CDR3 is TGTGCCAGCAGACCCCGCGGACTAGCGGGAGAGTGGAATGAGCAGTTCTTC.

This clonotype has more than one count but fewer than ten. J is TRBJ2-1 and V is TRBV5-1, with 11 bases aligning to TRBD2. V trimming: 3 bases; J trimming: 1 base; junction bases outside the gene matches: 6. This CDR3 is built from 17 residues. Germline V gene data show CDR1 as SGHRS and CDR2 as YFSETQ. The CDR3 DNA is TGCGCCAGCAGCTACAATATAGCGGGAGGGTCCTACAATGAGCAGTTCTTC. Its protein product is CASSYNIAGGSYNEQFF.

J is TRBJ1-5 and V is TRBV12-3 or TRBV12-4; tentative D call: TRBD1 (5 bases). The ends were cut back, 5 bases at V and 7 bases at J, with 24 bases in the middle. The CDR3 spans 17 residues. This CDR3 reads CASSDTRDRLQGQPQHF. As DNA, the CDR3 is TGTGCCAGCAGTGACACCCGGGACCGACTCCAAGGACAGCCCCAGCATTTT.

This clonotype was recorded once. V and J are TRBV20-1 and TRBJ2-1; 7 bases align to TRBD2. Germline lookup yields CDR1 DFQATT and CDR2 SNEGSKA (reference sequence). The CDR3 is 17 amino acids. The CDR3 coding sequence is TGCTGCGCTAGAGCTCGCCCCGGGACTAACCACTACAATGAGCAGTTCTTC. As protein: CCARARPGTNHYNEQFF.

This clonotype was found many times. CDR3 sequence reads: CASSLEGQIYEQYF. In DNA form, the CDR3 reads TGCGCCAGCAGCTTGGAGGGACAGATCTACGAGCAGTACTTC. The chain links TRBV5-1 to TRBJ2-7, with 7 bases aligning to TRBD1. The germline V gene has CDR1 SGHRS and CDR2 YFSETQ. J was trimmed by 3 bases and V by 0 bases; bases with no gene match: 3. The CDR3 is 14 amino acids.

This clonotype was seen many times. The genes are TRBV27 and TRBJ1-2; D might be TRBD1 (6 bases). Germline V gives CDR1 MNHEY, CDR2 SMNVEV (reference sequence). This CDR3 spans 15 amino acids. The ends were cut back, 6 bases at V and 3 bases at J, with 17 bases in the middle. CDR3 residues: CASSLRGHSDYGYTF. The CDR3 DNA follows: TGTGCCAGCAGCCTCCGGGGACACTCAGACTATGGCTACACCTTC.

Ten or more counts support this clonotype. The chain couples TRBV20-1 to TRBJ2-7; no reliable D call. Germline V CDR1 and CDR2: DFQATT, SNEGSKA (reference sequence). The CDR3 covers 12 residues. Trimming cost V 3 bases and J 6 bases, with 12 bases left between them. Written as DNA, the CDR3 is TGCAGTGCTAGGTTGGGGTCCCGCGAGCAGTACTTC. Translation: CSARLGSREQYF.

This clonotype was found many times. This chain connects TRBV5-1 to TRBJ2-5; D remains unclear. CDR1 is SGHRS and CDR2 is YFSETQ in the germline V gene. This CDR3 is 13 amino acids long. V was cut by 3 bases and J by 4 bases, with 10 bases left in between. CDR3 loop: CASSWGGVETQYF. CDR3 bases: TGCGCCAGCAGCTGGGGTGGGGTAGAGACCCAGTACTTC.

The rearrangement links TRBV6-5 to TRBJ2-5; 8 nucleotides line up with TRBD1. This CDR3 region has 16 residues. The V segment lost 2 bases and the J segment 2 bases; nucleotides outside the gene matches: 7. Germline loops: CDR1 MNHEY, CDR2 SVGAGI. CDR3 loop: CASSYPQGAGQETQYF. In DNA form, the CDR3 reads TGTGCCAGCAGTTACCCCCAGGGGGCTGGGCAAGAGACCCAGTACTTC.

This clonotype was found many times. For the CDR3, the DNA is TGTGCCAGCAGCTATTCGGACAGGGCCGGCGGGGAGCTGTTTTTT. Residues: CASSYSDRAGGELFF. The chain links TRBV6-2 or TRBV6-3 to TRBJ2-2; 8 positions match TRBD1. The CDR3 covers 15 residues. After removal of 6 bases from V and 7 bases from J, the junction contained 10 bases not matched to a gene. Germline CDR1 is MNHEY and CDR2 is SVGEGT.

The sample holds many counts of this clonotype. The V call is TRBV20-1, the J call TRBJ2-7; maybe TRBD2 (7 bases). CDR1 DFQATT and CDR2 SNEGSKA come from the germline V gene (reference sequence). V lost 2 bases to trimming and J lost 0 bases, with 23 bases between them. CDR3 size: 18 residues. CDR3 sequence (DNA): TGCAGTGCTAGACCTTGGGGGCCGGGGCTAGCGGACTCCTACGAGCAGTACTTC. Encoded protein: CSARPWGPGLADSYEQYF.

The J gene is TRBJ2-2, the V gene TRBV7-2, with D perhaps matching TRBD1 (6 bases). Germline V gene lookup returns CDR1 SGHTA and CDR2 FQGNSA. CDR3 size: 14 residues. Trimming stripped 5 bases from V and 7 bases from J, with 14 bases between. The CDR3 reads CASSQQGVLGELFF. The CDR3 coding sequence is TGTGCCAGCAGCCAACAGGGAGTGCTCGGGGAGCTGTTTTTT.

There are a few counts of this clonotype. J is TRBJ2-1 and V is TRBV7-8; 7 bases line up with TRBD2. V lost 4 bases to trimming and J lost 2 bases; unmatched junction nucleotides: 5. CDR1 and CDR2 (germline): SGHVS, FQNEAQ. The CDR3 has 15 amino acids. The CDR3 region has the DNA TGTGCCAGCAGCTCTCCTAGCGGCACCTACAATGAGCAGTTCTTC. It specifies CASSSPSGTYNEQFF.

This clonotype was recorded a few times. The J gene is TRBJ2-7, the V gene TRBV7-9; D not resolved. The V and J ends lost 3 bases and 7 bases respectively, with 10 bases between them. The germline V gene encodes CDR1 SEHNR and CDR2 FQNEAQ (reference sequence). There are 12 residues in the CDR3. This CDR3 reads CASSLSAGEQYF. The CDR3 coding sequence is TGTGCCAGCAGCTTGTCAGCTGGGGAGCAGTACTTC.

V gene TRBV5-6 combines with J gene TRBJ2-1; tentatively, D is TRBD2 (7 bases). CDR3 length equals 15 residues. Germline CDR1 reads SGHDT; CDR2 reads YYEEEE. Trimming stripped 4 bases from V and 6 bases from J, with 17 bases between. CDR3: CASSRGAGLSNEQFF. In nucleotides, the CDR3 is TGTGCCAGCAGCCGGGGGGCGGGATTGTCCAATGAGCAGTTCTTC. The full variable domain, its missing parts supplied by reference TRBV5-6 and TRBJ2-1, is DAGVTQSPTHLIKTRGQQVTLRCSPKSGHDTVSWYQQALGQGPQFIFQYYEEEERQRGNFPDRFSGHQFPNYSSELNVNALLLGDSALYLCASSRGAGLSNEQFFGPGTRLTVL.

This clonotype has a handful of counts. V usage is TRBV21-1 and J usage is TRBJ2-5; TRBD1 was called by the table and not checked on the DNA. TRBV21-1 is annotated as a pseudogene. CDR3 length: 13 amino acids. CDR3 in amino acids: CASGTDSQETQYF. The DNA for the CDR3 is TGTGCCAGCGGAACCGACAGCCAAGAGACCCAGTACTTC.

This clonotype was recorded a few times. The chain links TRBV29-1 to TRBJ2-7; 14 bases fit TRBD2. Looked up from germline, CDR1 is SQVTM and CDR2 is ANQGSEA. The CDR3 consists of 14 residues. The V segment lost 1 base and the J segment 6 bases; nucleotides outside the gene matches: 2. This CDR3 reads CSVEAGLAGVEQYF. The CDR3 nucleotides are TGCAGCGTTGAAGCGGGACTAGCGGGGGTCGAGCAGTACTTC.

The chain links TRBV20-1 to TRBJ1-5, with 7 bases that match TRBD1. V trimming: 0 bases; J trimming: 6 bases; junction bases outside the gene matches: 8. This CDR3 is built from 15 residues. Germline V gene lookup returns CDR1 DFQATT and CDR2 SNEGSKA (reference sequence). The DNA for the CDR3 is TGCAGTGCTAGAGATCCCCTCCCAGGGGGTCAGCCCCAGCATTTT. Protein product: CSARDPLPGGQPQHF.

This clonotype was seen ten or more times. This rearrangement joins TRBV20-1 to TRBJ2-7, with 12 bases that match TRBD2. J lost 7 bases, V lost 4 bases, and 8 bases had no gene match. Germline assignment: CDR1 DFQATT and CDR2 SNEGSKA (reference sequence). The CDR3 loop spans 14 amino acids. CDR3 in DNA: TGCAGTGCTAACCGACTAGCGGGGGCTGGGGAGCAGTACTTC. Protein: CSANRLAGAGEQYF.

This clonotype was observed at least ten times. The chain employs TRBV12-3 or TRBV12-4 and TRBJ2-7; D may be TRBD1 or TRBD2 (5 bases each). Deletions cut 2 bases from V and 4 bases from J, with 9 bases between. The CDR3 has 13 residues. The CDR3 DNA sequence: TGTGCCAGCAGTTTACGGGGCGGTTACGAGCAGTACTTC. Translating it yields CASSLRGGYEQYF.